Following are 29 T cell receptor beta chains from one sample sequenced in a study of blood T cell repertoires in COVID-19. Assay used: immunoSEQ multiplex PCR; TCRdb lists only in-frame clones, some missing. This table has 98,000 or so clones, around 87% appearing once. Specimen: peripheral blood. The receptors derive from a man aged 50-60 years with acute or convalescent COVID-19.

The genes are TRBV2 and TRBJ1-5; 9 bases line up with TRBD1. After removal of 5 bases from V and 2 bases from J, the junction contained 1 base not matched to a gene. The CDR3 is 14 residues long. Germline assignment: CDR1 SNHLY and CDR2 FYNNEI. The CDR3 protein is CASSWTGGNQPQHF. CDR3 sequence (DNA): TGTGCCAGCAGTTGGACAGGGGGCAATCAGCCCCAGCATTTT.

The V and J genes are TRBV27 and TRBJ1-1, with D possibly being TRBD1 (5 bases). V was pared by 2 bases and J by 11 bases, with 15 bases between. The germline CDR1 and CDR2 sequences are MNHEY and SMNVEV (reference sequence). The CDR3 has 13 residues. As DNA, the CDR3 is TGTGCCAGCAGTTTAGGGCCCCAGGGTGGGGCTTTCTTT. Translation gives CASSLGPQGGAFF.

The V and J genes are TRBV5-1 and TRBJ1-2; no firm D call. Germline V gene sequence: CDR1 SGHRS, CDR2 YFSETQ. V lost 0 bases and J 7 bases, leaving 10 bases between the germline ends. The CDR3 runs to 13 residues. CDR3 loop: CASSLDGRGGYTF. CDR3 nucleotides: TGCGCCAGCAGCTTGGATGGGAGAGGTGGCTACACCTTC.

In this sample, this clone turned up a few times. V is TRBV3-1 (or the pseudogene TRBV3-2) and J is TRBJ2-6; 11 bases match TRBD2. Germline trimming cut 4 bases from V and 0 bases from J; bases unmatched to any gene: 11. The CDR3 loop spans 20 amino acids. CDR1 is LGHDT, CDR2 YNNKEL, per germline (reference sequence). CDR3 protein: CASSPWTSGQIPSGANVLTF. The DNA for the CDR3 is TGTGCCAGCAGCCCCTGGACTAGCGGGCAGATTCCCTCTGGGGCCAACGTCCTGACTTTC.

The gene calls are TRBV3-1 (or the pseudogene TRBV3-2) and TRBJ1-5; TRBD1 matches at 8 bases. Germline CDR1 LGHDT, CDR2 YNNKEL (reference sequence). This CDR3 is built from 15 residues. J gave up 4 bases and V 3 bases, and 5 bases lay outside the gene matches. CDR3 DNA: TGTGCCAGCAGCCAGGACAGGGCGCTTAATCAGCCCCAGCATTTT. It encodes CASSQDRALNQPQHF.

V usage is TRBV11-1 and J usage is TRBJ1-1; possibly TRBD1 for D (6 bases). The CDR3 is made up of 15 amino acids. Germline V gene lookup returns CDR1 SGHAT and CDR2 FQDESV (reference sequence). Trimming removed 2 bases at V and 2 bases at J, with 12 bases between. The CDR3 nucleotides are TGTGCCAGCAGCTTATCTACCAGGGGAAACACTGAAGCTTTCTTT. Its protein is CASSLSTRGNTEAFF.

CDR3 amino acids: CAWGAVTGKAGELFF. DNA for the CDR3: TGTGCCTGGGGGGCAGTCACAGGGAAAGCCGGGGAGCTGTTTTTT. This chain connects TRBV30 to TRBJ2-2, with D possibly being TRBD1 (6 bases). CDR1 is GTSNPN, CDR2 SVGIG, per germline (reference sequence). With 5 bases removed from V and 6 bases from J, the gap between germline ends came to 19 bases. There are 15 residues in the CDR3.

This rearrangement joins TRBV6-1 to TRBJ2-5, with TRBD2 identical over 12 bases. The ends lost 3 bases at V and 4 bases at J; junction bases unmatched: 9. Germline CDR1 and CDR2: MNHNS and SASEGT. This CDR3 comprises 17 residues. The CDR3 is CASSETSGRIRGETQYF. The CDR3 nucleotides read TGTGCCAGCAGTGAGACTAGCGGGAGAATAAGGGGAGAGACCCAGTACTTC.

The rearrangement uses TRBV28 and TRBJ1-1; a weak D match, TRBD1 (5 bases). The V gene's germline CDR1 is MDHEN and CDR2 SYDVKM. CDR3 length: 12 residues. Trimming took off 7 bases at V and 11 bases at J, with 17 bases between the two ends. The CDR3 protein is CASTQWGGQAFF. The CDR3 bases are TGTGCCAGCACCCAGTGGGGGGGTCAGGCTTTCTTT.

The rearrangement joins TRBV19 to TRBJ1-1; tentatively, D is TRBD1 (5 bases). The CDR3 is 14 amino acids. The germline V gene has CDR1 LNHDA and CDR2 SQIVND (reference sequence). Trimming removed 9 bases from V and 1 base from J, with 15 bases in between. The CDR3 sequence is CASQEGRGNTEAFF. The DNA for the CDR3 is TGTGCCAGCCAGGAGGGGCGGGGGAACACTGAAGCTTTCTTT.

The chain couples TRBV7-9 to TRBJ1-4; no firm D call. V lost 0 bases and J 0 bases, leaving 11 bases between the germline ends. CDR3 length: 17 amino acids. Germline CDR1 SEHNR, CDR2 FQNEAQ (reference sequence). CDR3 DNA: TGTGCCAGCAGCTTAGCGGGCCAATTGGCAACTAATGAAAAACTGTTTTTT. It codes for CASSLAGQLATNEKLFF.

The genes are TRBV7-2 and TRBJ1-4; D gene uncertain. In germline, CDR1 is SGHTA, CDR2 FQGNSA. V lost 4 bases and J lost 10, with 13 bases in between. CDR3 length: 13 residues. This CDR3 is CASSYQRHGKLFF. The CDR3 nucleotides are TGTGCCAGCAGCTATCAGCGTCATGGAAAACTGTTTTTT.

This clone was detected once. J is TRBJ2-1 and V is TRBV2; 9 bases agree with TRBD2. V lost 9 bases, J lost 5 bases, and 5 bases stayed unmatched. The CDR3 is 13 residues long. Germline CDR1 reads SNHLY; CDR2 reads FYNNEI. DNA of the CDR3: TGTGCCAGTAGGACTAGCGCCAACAATGAGCAGTTCTTC. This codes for CASRTSANNEQFF.

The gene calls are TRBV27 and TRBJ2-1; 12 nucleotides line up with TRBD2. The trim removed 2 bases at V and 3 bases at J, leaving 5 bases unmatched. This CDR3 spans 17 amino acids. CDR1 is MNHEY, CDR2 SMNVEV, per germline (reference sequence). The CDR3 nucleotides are TGTGCCAGCAGTTTAACGACTAGCGGGAGAAACTACAATGAGCAGTTCTTC. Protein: CASSLTTSGRNYNEQFF.

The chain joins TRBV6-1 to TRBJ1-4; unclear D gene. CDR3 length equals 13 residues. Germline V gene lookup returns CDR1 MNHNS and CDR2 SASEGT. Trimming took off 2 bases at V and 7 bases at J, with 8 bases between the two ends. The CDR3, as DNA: TGTGCCAGCAGTGAATTATTGGCTGAAAAACTGTTTTTT. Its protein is CASSELLAEKLFF.

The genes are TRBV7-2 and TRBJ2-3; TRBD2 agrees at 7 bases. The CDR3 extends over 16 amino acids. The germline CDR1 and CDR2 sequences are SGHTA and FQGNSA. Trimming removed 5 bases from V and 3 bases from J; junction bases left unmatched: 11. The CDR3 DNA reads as TGTGCCAGCAGCCCCATGGGGGGAGGGAAGACAGATACGCAGTATTTT. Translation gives CASSPMGGGKTDTQYF.

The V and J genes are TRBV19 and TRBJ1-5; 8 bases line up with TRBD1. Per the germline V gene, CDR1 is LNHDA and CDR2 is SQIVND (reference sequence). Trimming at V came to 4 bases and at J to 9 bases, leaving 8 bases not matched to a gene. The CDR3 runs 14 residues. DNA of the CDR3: TGTGCCAGTAGTACGACAGGGGTCCTAGGGCCCCAGCATTTT. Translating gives CASSTTGVLGPQHF. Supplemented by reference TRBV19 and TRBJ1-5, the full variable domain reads DGGITQSPKYLFRKEGQNVTLSCEQNLNHDAMYWYRQDPGQGLRLIYYSQIVNDFQKGDIAEGYSVSREKKESFPLTVTSAQKNPTAFYLCASSTTGVLGPQHFGDGTRLSIL.

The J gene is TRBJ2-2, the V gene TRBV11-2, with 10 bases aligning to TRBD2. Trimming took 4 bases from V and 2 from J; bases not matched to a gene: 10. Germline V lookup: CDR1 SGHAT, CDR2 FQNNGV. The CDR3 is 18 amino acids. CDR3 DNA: TGTGCCAGCAGCTCCTTAGCGGGAGGCCCAAAAAACACCGGGGAGCTGTTTTTT. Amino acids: CASSSLAGGPKNTGELFF.

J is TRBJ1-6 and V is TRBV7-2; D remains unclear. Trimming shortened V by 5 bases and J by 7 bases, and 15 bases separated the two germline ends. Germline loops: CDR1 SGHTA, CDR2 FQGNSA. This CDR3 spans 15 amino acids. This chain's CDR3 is CASSPPAGKNSPLHF. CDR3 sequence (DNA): TGTGCCAGCAGCCCCCCGGCCGGGAAGAATTCACCCCTCCACTTT. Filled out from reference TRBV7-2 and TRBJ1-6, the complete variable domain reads GAGVSQSPSNKVTEKGKDVELRCDPISGHTALYWYRQSLGQGLEFLIYFQGNSAPDKSGLPSDRFSAERTGGSVSTLTIQRTQQEDSAVYLCASSPPAGKNSPLHFGNGTRLTVT.

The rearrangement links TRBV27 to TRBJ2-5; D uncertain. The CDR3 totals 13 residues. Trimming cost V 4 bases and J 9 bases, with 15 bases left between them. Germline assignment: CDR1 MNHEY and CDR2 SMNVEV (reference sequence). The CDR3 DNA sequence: TGTGCCAGCAGTTCGTCGGCAGTTCAGGCCCAGTACTTC. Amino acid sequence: CASSSSAVQAQYF.

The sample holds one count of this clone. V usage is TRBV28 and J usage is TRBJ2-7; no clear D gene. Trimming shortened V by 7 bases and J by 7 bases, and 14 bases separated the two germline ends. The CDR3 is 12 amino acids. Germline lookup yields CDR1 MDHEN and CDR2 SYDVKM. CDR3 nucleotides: TGTGCCAGCAACACCCGAGCGCCGGAGCAGTACTTC. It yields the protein CASNTRAPEQYF.

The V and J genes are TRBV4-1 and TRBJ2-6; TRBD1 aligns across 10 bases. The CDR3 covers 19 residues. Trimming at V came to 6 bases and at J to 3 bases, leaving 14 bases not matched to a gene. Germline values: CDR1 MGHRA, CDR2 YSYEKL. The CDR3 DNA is TGCGCCAGCAGTTTCAAGACAGGGGGCCTTTTGAATGGGGCCAACGTCCTGACTTTC. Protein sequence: CASSFKTGGLLNGANVLTF.

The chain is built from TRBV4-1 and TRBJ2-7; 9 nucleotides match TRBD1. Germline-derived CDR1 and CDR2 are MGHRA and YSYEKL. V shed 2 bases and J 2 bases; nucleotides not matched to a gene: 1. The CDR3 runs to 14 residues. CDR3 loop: CASSQRTGAYEQYF. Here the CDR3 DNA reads TGCGCCAGCAGCCAAAGGACAGGGGCCTACGAGCAGTACTTC.

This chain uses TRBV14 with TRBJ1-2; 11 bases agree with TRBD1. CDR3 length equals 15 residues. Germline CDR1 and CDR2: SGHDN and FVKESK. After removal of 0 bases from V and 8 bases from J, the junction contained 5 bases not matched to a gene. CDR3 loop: CASSQELDRGRGYTF. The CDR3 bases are TGTGCCAGCAGCCAAGAGTTGGACAGGGGGCGCGGCTACACCTTC.

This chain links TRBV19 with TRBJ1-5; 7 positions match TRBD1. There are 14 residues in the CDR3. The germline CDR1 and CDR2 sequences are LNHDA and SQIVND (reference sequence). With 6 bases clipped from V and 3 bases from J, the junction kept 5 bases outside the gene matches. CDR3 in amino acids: CASSQRGPNQPQHF. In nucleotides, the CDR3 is TGTGCCAGTAGCCAAAGGGGGCCCAATCAGCCCCAGCATTTT.

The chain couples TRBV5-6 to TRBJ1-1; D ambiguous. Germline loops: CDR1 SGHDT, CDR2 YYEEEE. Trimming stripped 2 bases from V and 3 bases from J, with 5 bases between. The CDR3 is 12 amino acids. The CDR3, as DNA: TGTGCCAGCAGCTTCGAGGACACTGAAGCTTTCTTT. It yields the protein CASSFEDTEAFF.

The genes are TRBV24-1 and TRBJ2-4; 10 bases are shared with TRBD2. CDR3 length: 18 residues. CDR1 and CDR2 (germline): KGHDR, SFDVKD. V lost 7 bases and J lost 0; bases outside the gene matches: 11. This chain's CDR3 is CATRRGTSGALAKNIQYF. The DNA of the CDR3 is TGTGCCACCAGAAGGGGTACTAGCGGGGCACTAGCCAAAAACATTCAGTACTTC.

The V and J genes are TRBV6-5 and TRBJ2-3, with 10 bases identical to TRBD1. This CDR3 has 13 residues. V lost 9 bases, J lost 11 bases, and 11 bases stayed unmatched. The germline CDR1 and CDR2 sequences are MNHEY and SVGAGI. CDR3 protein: CASGTGDTRGQYF. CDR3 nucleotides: TGTGCCAGTGGGACAGGGGATACGCGGGGGCAGTATTTT.

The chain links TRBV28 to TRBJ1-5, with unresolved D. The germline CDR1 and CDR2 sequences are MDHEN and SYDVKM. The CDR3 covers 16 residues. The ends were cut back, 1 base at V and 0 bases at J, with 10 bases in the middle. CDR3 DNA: TGTGCCAGCAGTTTATATGGGCAGTTTAGCAATCAGCCCCAGCATTTT. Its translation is CASSLYGQFSNQPQHF.